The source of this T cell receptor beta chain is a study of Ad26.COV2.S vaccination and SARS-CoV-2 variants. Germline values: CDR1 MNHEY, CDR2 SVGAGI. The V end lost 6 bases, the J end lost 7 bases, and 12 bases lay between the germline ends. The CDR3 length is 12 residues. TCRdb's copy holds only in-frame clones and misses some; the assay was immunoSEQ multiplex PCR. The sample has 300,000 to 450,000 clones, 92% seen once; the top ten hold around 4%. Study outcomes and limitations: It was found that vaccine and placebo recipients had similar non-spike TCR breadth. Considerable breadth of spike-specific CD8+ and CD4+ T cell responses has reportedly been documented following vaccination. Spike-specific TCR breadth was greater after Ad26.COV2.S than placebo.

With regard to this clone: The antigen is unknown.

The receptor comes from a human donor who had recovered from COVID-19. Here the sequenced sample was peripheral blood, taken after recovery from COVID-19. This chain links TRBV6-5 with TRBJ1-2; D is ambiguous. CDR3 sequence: CASRPRGFGYTF. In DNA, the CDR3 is TGTGCCAGCAGGCCTCGTGGGTTTGGCTACACCTTC.